The clone carrying this T cell receptor beta chain was counted many times. What it binds is not known. This record comes from a study of T-cell reconstitution after alpha-beta-depleted transplantation in children. Findings of the study overall: Day-60 TCRbeta diversity that was high in some patients was derived from surviving recipient T cells and thymic progenitors. Once a year had passed after transplant, T-cell counts and diversity came mostly from newly produced T cells.

CDR3 length: 15 amino acids. Trimming shortened V by 8 bases and J by 1 base, and 17 bases separated the two germline ends. Looked up from germline, CDR1 is MNHEY and CDR2 is SVGEGT. It was with unique molecular identifiers that the TCRbeta library was prepared. Each CDR3 protein gets one entry after TCRdb re-called the PCR reads with MiXCR. The data contain approximately 500,000 distinct CDR3 sequences, 10% to 13% of them seen just once; the ten biggest clones take up just over 2%. This receptor was identified in a child aged 2 to 10 with inherited bone marrow failure, due to receive a stem cell transplant. The rearrangement uses TRBV6-2 or TRBV6-3 and TRBJ2-5, with D unclear. This specimen consisted of PBMCs, obtained before TCRalphabeta/CD19-depleted stem cell transplant. CDR3 sequence reads: CASGPLAELQETQYF. In nucleotides, the CDR3 is TGTGCCAGCGGCCCCCTCGCGGAACTCCAAGAGACCCAGTACTTC.